This entry features one TCR beta chain sequence. Extraction and reverse transcription of RNA yielded cDNA as the sequencing template. Measured with immunoSEQ multiplex PCR; TCRdb has only the in-frame clones, and not every one. The table has fewer than 150,000 clones, about four fifths seen once. V lost 4 bases to trimming and J lost 0 bases; unmatched junction nucleotides: 5. The CDR3 is 15 residues long. Germline values: CDR1 SGHDT, CDR2 YYEEEE. Treatment given: oral pan-JAK inhibitor, 5-10 mg twice daily. This sample was included in a study of CD8+ T cells in alopecia areata. Study context: Treatment comprised oral tofacitinib, 5 to 10 mg twice daily, in treated patients.

The sequencing here drew on CD8+ T cells sorted from blood, taken at week 4, from a patient treated with tofacitinib. This TCR was sampled from a human donor with alopecia areata. The chain combines TRBV5-6 with TRBJ1-1; 8 bases are a match to TRBD1. CDR3 protein: CASSPGQGLNTEAFF. Here the CDR3 DNA reads TGTGCCAGCAGCCCAGGACAGGGATTGAACACTGAAGCTTTCTTT.